This TCR beta chain originates from a study of blood T cell repertoires in COVID-19. Study-level background: Acute and convalescent COVID-19 samples came from the United States, Italy and Spain. T cells, B-cell-depleted T cells, or PBMCs supplied cDNA or gDNA.

V shed 3 bases and J 2 bases; nucleotides not matched to a gene: 8. Germline V gene data show CDR1 as KGHSH and CDR2 as LQKENI. The CDR3 is 16 residues long. Per the original data handling: Amplifying reference gene primers gave estimates of nucleated cell counts. Profiling relied on immunoSEQ multiplex PCR, and the TCRdb table lists in-frame clones only, not all of them. V and J calls and clone size follow that table, whereas D and trimming were derived from the DNA. The sample includes nearly 35,000 clones, approximately 87% of them seen just once. Sequenced material: peripheral blood. This sequence originates from a human donor in a cohort sampled during active COVID-19. The chain couples TRBV18 to TRBJ2-3; the match to TRBD1 covers 7 bases. CDR3 loop: CASSPLQGPITDTQYF. CDR3 DNA sequence: TGTGCCAGCTCACCGCTACAGGGGCCGATCACAGATACGCAGTATTTT.